One and the same sample provided the 28 T cell receptor beta chains below, sequenced in a study of control samples from healthy donors and cancer patients. TCRdb's table, derived via immunoSEQ multiplex PCR, lists solely in-frame clones and lacks some. The data show 98,000 or so clones, 88% seen once. Sample: blood. The origin of the receptors is a woman in her seventies in good health.

The chain's CDR3 is CASSLGARGEKLFF. DNA of the CDR3: TGTGCCAGCAGCTTAGGGGCCCGGGGGGAAAAACTGTTTTTT. This chain connects TRBV7-2 to TRBJ1-4, with D possibly matching TRBD1 (5 bases). V was trimmed by 1 base and J by 8 bases, leaving 11 bases between them. The V gene's germline CDR1 is SGHTA and CDR2 FQGNSA. CDR3 length: 14 residues. Together with reference TRBV7-2 and TRBJ1-4, the CDR3 gives the full variable domain: GAGVSQSPSNKVTEKGKDVELRCDPISGHTALYWYRQSLGQGLEFLIYFQGNSAPDKSGLPSDRFSAERTGGSVSTLTIQRTQQEDSAVYLCASSLGARGEKLFFGSGTQLSVL.

The chain recombines TRBV5-1 with TRBJ2-1; D gene ambiguous. The CDR3 loop spans 15 amino acids. Trimming left V 7 bases short and J 5 bases short, with 19 bases between. Germline V lookup: CDR1 SGHRS, CDR2 YFSETQ. CDR3: CASHALPDFNNEQFF. In DNA, the CDR3 is TGCGCCAGCCACGCCCTCCCCGATTTCAACAATGAGCAGTTCTTC.

This clone was seen once. The chain uses TRBV7-9 and TRBJ1-6; tentatively, D is TRBD1 (5 bases). V lost 1 base and J 8 bases, leaving 12 bases between the germline ends. Germline CDR1 reads SEHNR; CDR2 reads FQNEAQ (reference sequence). CDR3 length: 15 amino acids. The DNA of the CDR3 is TGTGCCAGCAGCTTAGTTCTGGGGGGGGATTCACCCCTCCACTTT. Its protein is CASSLVLGGDSPLHF.

This clone occurred once. The V gene is TRBV4-1, the J gene TRBJ1-6; D is ambiguous. Per germline, CDR1 MGHRA and CDR2 YSYEKL. V shed 1 base and J shed 6 bases, with 13 bases lying between them. This CDR3 has 16 residues. The chain's CDR3 is CASSQVLGRINSPLHF. CDR3 in DNA: TGCGCCAGCAGCCAAGTTCTCGGACGGATTAATTCACCCCTCCACTTT.

The J gene is TRBJ1-1, the V gene TRBV6-5; 8 bases map to TRBD1. The CDR3 extends over 14 amino acids. V lost 6 bases to trimming and J lost 4 bases; unmatched junction nucleotides: 7. Germline V gene data show CDR1 as MNHEY and CDR2 as SVGAGI. The chain's CDR3 is CASRRGGTGTEAFF. CDR3 nucleotide sequence: TGTGCCAGCAGAAGAGGGGGGACAGGCACTGAAGCTTTCTTT.

This clone was seen a few times. The V call is TRBV2, the J call TRBJ1-5; the D gene is possibly TRBD1 (6 bases). V lost 6 bases and J 2 bases, leaving 11 bases between the germline ends. CDR1 and CDR2 from the germline V gene are SNHLY and FYNNEI. The CDR3 extends over 14 amino acids. This CDR3 is CASRGGSGNQPQHF. The DNA of the CDR3 is TGTGCCAGCAGAGGGGGGTCTGGCAATCAGCCCCAGCATTTT.

V is TRBV13 and J is TRBJ1-2; D unresolved. V was clipped by 5 bases and J by 6 bases, with 10 bases between them. CDR3 length: 12 amino acids. Germline CDR1 PRHDT, CDR2 FYEKMQ (reference sequence). CDR3 nucleotides: TGTGCCAGCAGCCCTCCCCTCGATGGCTACACCTTC. It is translated as CASSPPLDGYTF. The variable domain in full, with the rest retrieved from reference TRBV13 and TRBJ1-2, is AAGVIQSPRHLIKEKRETATLKCYPIPRHDTVYWYQQGPGQDPQFLISFYEKMQSDKGSIPDRFSAQQFSDYHSELNMSSLELGDSALYFCASSPPLDGYTFGSGTRLTVV.

The chain joins TRBV18 to TRBJ1-2; no definite D call. In germline, CDR1 is KGHSH, CDR2 LQKENI. V lost 1 base and J 10 bases, leaving 13 bases between the germline ends. The CDR3 has 13 amino acids. The CDR3 bases are TGTGCCAGCTCACCACTCACAAGGACGGACTACACCTTC. This sequence encodes CASSPLTRTDYTF.

This clone has only one observation. The rearrangement joins TRBV9 to TRBJ2-2; 8 nucleotides match TRBD2. J was trimmed by 2 bases and V by 1 base; bases with no gene match: 7. This CDR3 is 17 amino acids long. Germline loops: CDR1 SGDLS, CDR2 YYNGEE. For the CDR3, the DNA is TGTGCCAGCAGCGTACTGAGCGGGAGTTTTAACACCGGGGAGCTGTTTTTT. Translated, it gives CASSVLSGSFNTGELFF.

J is TRBJ2-5 and V is TRBV11-2; D is perhaps TRBD2 (5 bases). V was trimmed by 1 base and J by 5 bases, leaving 17 bases between them. The CDR3 has 16 amino acids. Germline V gives CDR1 SGHAT, CDR2 FQNNGV. Written as DNA, the CDR3 is TGTGCCAGCAGCTTAGCCCCCGGGCTAGCAGGCGAGACCCAGTACTTC. It codes for CASSLAPGLAGETQYF.

This chain joins TRBV5-1 and TRBJ1-2; D is ambiguous. Germline V gene sequence: CDR1 SGHRS, CDR2 YFSETQ. This CDR3 has 16 amino acids. Trimming stripped 4 bases from V and 5 bases from J, with 21 bases between. The CDR3 protein is CASSPDPARREYGYTF. CDR3 sequence (DNA): TGCGCCAGCAGCCCAGATCCTGCTCGACGCGAGTATGGCTACACCTTC.

V usage is TRBV11-2 and J usage is TRBJ1-5; 7 nucleotides match TRBD1. Germline V gene sequence: CDR1 SGHAT, CDR2 FQNNGV. The CDR3 contains 15 residues. The V gene end was trimmed by 10 bases and the J gene end by 1 base; junction bases not matched to a gene: 10. The DNA of the CDR3 is TGTGCCACCTCCGACGGGACAGTAAGCAATCAGCCCCAGCATTTT. Translating gives CATSDGTVSNQPQHF.

The V and J genes are TRBV29-1 and TRBJ1-1; 9 positions agree with TRBD1. Germline trimming cut 4 bases from V and 6 bases from J; bases unmatched to any gene: 9. Per the germline V gene, CDR1 is SQVTM and CDR2 is ANQGSEA. The CDR3 is made up of 14 amino acids. The DNA of the CDR3 is TGCAGCGTTGTCCTCCAGGGACAGGGATCTGAAGCTTTCTTT. It specifies CSVVLQGQGSEAFF.

The V gene is TRBV7-9, the J gene TRBJ1-2, with D unclear. Germline values: CDR1 SEHNR, CDR2 FQNEAQ (reference sequence). V was cut by 4 bases and J by 4 bases, with 13 bases left in between. The length of the CDR3 is 14 residues. CDR3 in amino acids: CASSSHGPSYGYTF. As DNA, the CDR3 is TGTGCCAGCAGCTCGCACGGGCCCTCCTATGGCTACACCTTC.

The chain joins TRBV11-2 to TRBJ2-1, with D possibly matching TRBD2 (7 bases). CDR1 and CDR2 (germline): SGHAT, FQNNGV. Trimming took 10 bases from V and 4 from J, leaving 20 bases between them. CDR3 size: 15 residues. The CDR3 is CAIGGDSGKYNEQFF. The CDR3, as DNA: TGTGCCATAGGGGGGGATAGCGGAAAATACAATGAGCAGTTCTTC.

The rearrangement uses TRBV9 and TRBJ1-1, with a weak D call TRBD1 (5 bases). V lost 0 bases to trimming and J lost 4 bases, with 13 bases between them. CDR3 length equals 15 residues. Germline V CDR1 and CDR2: SGDLS, YYNGEE. CDR3 coding DNA: TGTGCCAGCAGCGTAGACCAGGGAGGCGGCACTGAAGCTTTCTTT. Translating it yields CASSVDQGGGTEAFF.

This clone was picked up a small number of times. The chain combines TRBV27 with TRBJ1-4; 9 nucleotides agree with TRBD1. After removal of 7 bases from V and 5 bases from J, the junction contained 5 bases not matched to a gene. The CDR3 contains 14 residues. Germline CDR1 reads MNHEY; CDR2 reads SMNVEV (reference sequence). The CDR3 bases are TGTGCCAGCAAACTGGGGACAGGGAATGAAAAACTGTTTTTT. Amino acids: CASKLGTGNEKLFF.

The chain uses TRBV10-3 and TRBJ2-5, with a possible D match to TRBD2 (6 bases). The germline gives CDR1 ENHRY, CDR2 SYGVKD. The CDR3 is 13 amino acids. With 10 bases removed from V and 2 bases from J, the gap between germline ends came to 14 bases. The chain's CDR3 is CATTGTPQETQYF. The CDR3 DNA sequence: TGTGCCACAACCGGGACTCCGCAAGAGACCCAGTACTTC.

The gene calls are TRBV6-1 and TRBJ1-5; no clear D. Germline V gives CDR1 MNHNS, CDR2 SASEGT. The CDR3 contains 14 residues. The ends were cut back, 2 bases at V and 2 bases at J, with 7 bases in the middle. CDR3 DNA: TGTGCCAGCAGTGAATTTCGGGGCAATCAGCCCCAGCATTTT. Amino acid sequence: CASSEFRGNQPQHF.

V and J are TRBV5-1 and TRBJ2-5, with a tentative D call TRBD2 (5 bases). The V end lost 0 bases, the J end lost 5 bases, and 8 bases lay between the germline ends. Per the germline V gene, CDR1 is SGHRS and CDR2 is YFSETQ. The length of the CDR3 is 13 residues. Here the CDR3 DNA reads TGCGCCAGCAGCTTGGTCCCGGGGGAGACCCAGTACTTC. It codes for CASSLVPGETQYF.

The gene calls are TRBV4-1 and TRBJ1-4; D might be TRBD1 (6 bases). The germline V gene has CDR1 MGHRA and CDR2 YSYEKL. CDR3 length: 17 residues. The ends were cut back, 0 bases at V and 7 bases at J, with 18 bases in the middle. CDR3 sequence reads: CASSQDGRPTRGEKLFF. The CDR3 region has the DNA TGCGCCAGCAGCCAAGACGGCAGGCCGACCAGGGGTGAAAAACTGTTTTTT.

The chain couples TRBV5-1 to TRBJ2-7; TRBD1 is a possible D gene (7 bases). The germline gives CDR1 SGHRS, CDR2 YFSETQ. The CDR3 totals 12 residues. The V gene lost 5 bases and the J gene lost 5 bases, with 11 bases spanning the gap. CDR3 region: CASSQGGHEQYF. CDR3 DNA: TGCGCCAGCAGTCAGGGGGGCCACGAGCAGTACTTC.

This chain links TRBV5-4 with TRBJ2-3; D call uncertain. Germline V gene data show CDR1 as SGHNT and CDR2 as YYREEE (reference sequence). The CDR3 contains 13 residues. Deletions cut 0 bases from V and 5 bases from J, with 7 bases between. CDR3 DNA sequence: TGTGCCAGCAGCTTGGGGACGGAAGATACGCAGTATTTT. This encodes CASSLGTEDTQYF.

The rearrangement uses TRBV30 and TRBJ1-5, with D possibly matching TRBD1 (6 bases). Germline CDR1 and CDR2: GTSNPN and SVGIG (reference sequence). V lost 3 bases, J lost 6 bases, and 12 bases lay in between. The CDR3 runs to 13 residues. The CDR3 nucleotides are TGTGCCTGGAGGGGGGGGCACGGTCAGCCCCAGCATTTT. The encoded protein is CAWRGGHGQPQHF.

The chain links TRBV3-1 (or the pseudogene TRBV3-2) to TRBJ2-6; D gene uncertain. In germline, CDR1 is LGHDT, CDR2 YNNKEL (reference sequence). This CDR3 has 16 residues. Trimming removed 0 bases at V and 4 bases at J, with 10 bases between. The DNA of the CDR3 is TGTGCCAGCAGCCAAGACCCGGCCGGCGGGGCCAACGTCCTGACTTTC. Translated, it gives CASSQDPAGGANVLTF.

V is TRBV14 and J is TRBJ2-7; D perhaps matches TRBD2 (5 bases). The V gene lost 1 base and the J gene lost 3 bases, with 7 bases spanning the gap. CDR3 length equals 13 residues. The germline CDR1 and CDR2 sequences are SGHDN and FVKESK. CDR3 residues: CASSQVTSYEQYF. The DNA of the CDR3 is TGTGCCAGCAGCCAAGTTACTAGCTACGAGCAGTACTTC.

The chain combines TRBV5-6 with TRBJ2-3; 8 bases agree with TRBD2. The CDR3 consists of 15 residues. Per germline, CDR1 SGHDT and CDR2 YYEEEE. V lost 4 bases to trimming and J lost 2 bases; unmatched junction nucleotides: 6. The CDR3 region has the DNA TGTGCCAGCAGCACAGAGCGGGGGCTCACAGATACGCAGTATTTT. Protein: CASSTERGLTDTQYF.

The chain links TRBV14 to TRBJ1-2; D not resolved. This CDR3 is built from 13 residues. CDR1 and CDR2 (germline): SGHDN, FVKESK. V was trimmed by 4 bases and J by 6 bases, leaving 12 bases between them. The CDR3 region has the DNA TGTGCCAGCAGCCTAGTCTTTTTCGATGGCTACACCTTC. Translated, it gives CASSLVFFDGYTF. The full variable domain, in which reference TRBV14 and TRBJ1-2 provide the parts outside the CDR3, is EAGVTQFPSHSVIEKGQTVTLRCDPISGHDNLYWYRRVMGKEIKFLLHFVKESKQDESGMPNNRFLAERTGGTYSTLKVQPAELEDSGVYFCASSLVFFDGYTFGSGTRLTVV.